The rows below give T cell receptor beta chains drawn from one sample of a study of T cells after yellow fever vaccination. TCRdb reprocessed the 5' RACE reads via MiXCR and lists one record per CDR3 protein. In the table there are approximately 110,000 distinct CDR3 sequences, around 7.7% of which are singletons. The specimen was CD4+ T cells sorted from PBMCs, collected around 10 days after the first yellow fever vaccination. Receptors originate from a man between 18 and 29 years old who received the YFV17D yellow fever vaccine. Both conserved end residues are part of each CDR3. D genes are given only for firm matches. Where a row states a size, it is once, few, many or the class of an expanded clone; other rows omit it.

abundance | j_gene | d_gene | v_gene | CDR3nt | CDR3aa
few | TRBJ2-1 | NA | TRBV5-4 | TGTGCCAGCAGCTTTACACAGGGAGGGGTTAATGAGCAGTTCTTC | CASSFTQGGVNEQFF
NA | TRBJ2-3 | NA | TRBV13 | TGTGCCAGCTCTATGGATACGCAGTATTTT | CASSMDTQYF
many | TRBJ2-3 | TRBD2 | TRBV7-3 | TGTGCCAGCAGCCCGACTAGCGGCATAACAGATACGCAGTATTTT | CASSPTSGITDTQYF
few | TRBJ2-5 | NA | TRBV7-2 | TGTGCCAGCAGCCCTCTCCAGGTAGTGGAGACCCAGTACTTC | CASSPLQVVETQYF
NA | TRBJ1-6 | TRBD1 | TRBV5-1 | TGCGCCAGCAGCACCGGACAGGGGGATTCACCCCTCCACTTT | CASSTGQGDSPLHF
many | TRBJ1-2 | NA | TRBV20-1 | TGCAGTGCTAGCAACTACACTTACCCCTATGGCTACACCTTC | CSASNYTYPYGYTF
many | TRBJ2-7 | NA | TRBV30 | TGTGCCTGGAGTGTGGGCCGTCCCTACGAGCAGTACTTC | CAWSVGRPYEQYF
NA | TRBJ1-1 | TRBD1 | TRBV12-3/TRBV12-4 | TGTGCCAGCAGGCCAGGACAGGGGGCCATATCCGCCCCCCGTGAAGCTTTCTTT | CASRPGQGAISAPREAFF
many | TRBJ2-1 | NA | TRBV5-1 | TGCGCCAGCAGCTCCCAGAGGCCTGACAATGAGCAGTTCTTC | CASSSQRPDNEQFF
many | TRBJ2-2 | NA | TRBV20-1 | TGCAGTGCTAGAGTCCCGAGAGGGTCCGGGGAGCTGTTTTTT | CSARVPRGSGELFF
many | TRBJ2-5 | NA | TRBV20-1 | TGCAGTGCTAGTGGCGGACTGTTACAAGAGACCCAGTACTTC | CSASGGLLQETQYF
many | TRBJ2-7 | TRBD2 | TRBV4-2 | TGTGCCAGCAGCCAAGTTACGCGGGGGGTTTCTTACGAGCAGTACTTC | CASSQVTRGVSYEQYF
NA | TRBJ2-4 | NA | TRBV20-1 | TGCAGTGCTAAACAGGCCTCGGGGGCCAAAAACATTCAGTACTTC | CSAKQASGAKNIQYF
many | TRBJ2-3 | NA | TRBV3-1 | TGTGCCAGCAGCCCTACCTGGACGGTGAGCACAGATACGCAGTATTTT | CASSPTWTVSTDTQYF
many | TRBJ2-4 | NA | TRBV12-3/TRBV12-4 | TGTGCCAGCAGCCCTCGTAGAGACAGTGGCATTCAGTACTTC | CASSPRRDSGIQYF
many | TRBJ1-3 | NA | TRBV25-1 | TGTGCCAGCAGTGAGCCCGGACAACTGAGCGCCATATATTTT | CASSEPGQLSAIYF
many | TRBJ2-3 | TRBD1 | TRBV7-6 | TGTGCCAGCAGCCCTGACAGGGGGCGCGTAAATACGCAGTATTTT | CASSPDRGRVNTQYF
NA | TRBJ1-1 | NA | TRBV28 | TGTGCCTTCAACCACAGGAGAATGAACACTGAAGCTTTCTTT | CAFNHRRMNTEAFF
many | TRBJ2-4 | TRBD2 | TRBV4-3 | TGCGCCAGCAGCCAAGAAAAAGCGGGGAGGCGGTACTTC | CASSQEKAGRRYF
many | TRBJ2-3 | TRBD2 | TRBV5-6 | TGTGCCAGCAGCTTTGAGACTAGCGGGAAAGATACGCAGTATTTT | CASSFETSGKDTQYF
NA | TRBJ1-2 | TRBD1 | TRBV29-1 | TGCAGCGTTGATACAGGGGGCACGTTTAGCTCCTATGGCTACACCTTC | CSVDTGGTFSSYGYTF
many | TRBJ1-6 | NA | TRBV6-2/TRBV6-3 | TGTGCCAGCAGTTACGGCGGTCTTGGGGACTCACCCCTCCACTTT | CASSYGGLGDSPLHF
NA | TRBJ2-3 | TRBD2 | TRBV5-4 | TGTGCCAGCAGGACTGGGGGCCTAGCGGGGGGGCTCGGCACAGATACGCAGTATTTT | CASRTGGLAGGLGTDTQYF
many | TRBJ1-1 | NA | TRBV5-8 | TGTGCCAGCAGCAGGTTGGCGAACACTGAAGCTTTCTTT | CASSRLANTEAFF
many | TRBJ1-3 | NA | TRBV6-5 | TGTGCCAGCAGTTACTCGATGGGACTCACCTCTGGAAACACCATATATTTT | CASSYSMGLTSGNTIYF
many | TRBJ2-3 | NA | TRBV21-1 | TGTCCCAGGAGGGGGGCCGGAGATACGCAGTATTTT | CPRRGAGDTQYF
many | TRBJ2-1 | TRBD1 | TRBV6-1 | TGTGCCAGCAGTGATCAGAGGACAGGGGGCAGTGAGCAGTTCTTC | CASSDQRTGGSEQFF
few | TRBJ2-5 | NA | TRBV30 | TGTGCCTGGAGTCCGCTTTTAGAGACCCAGTACTTC | CAWSPLLETQYF
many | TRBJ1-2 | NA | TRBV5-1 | TGCGCCAGCAGTTCCGCGGCTTCTAACTATGGCTACACCTTC | CASSSAASNYGYTF
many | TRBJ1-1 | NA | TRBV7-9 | TGTGCCAGCAGCTTGGTTTCGGGGAGAACTGAAGCTTTCTTT | CASSLVSGRTEAFF